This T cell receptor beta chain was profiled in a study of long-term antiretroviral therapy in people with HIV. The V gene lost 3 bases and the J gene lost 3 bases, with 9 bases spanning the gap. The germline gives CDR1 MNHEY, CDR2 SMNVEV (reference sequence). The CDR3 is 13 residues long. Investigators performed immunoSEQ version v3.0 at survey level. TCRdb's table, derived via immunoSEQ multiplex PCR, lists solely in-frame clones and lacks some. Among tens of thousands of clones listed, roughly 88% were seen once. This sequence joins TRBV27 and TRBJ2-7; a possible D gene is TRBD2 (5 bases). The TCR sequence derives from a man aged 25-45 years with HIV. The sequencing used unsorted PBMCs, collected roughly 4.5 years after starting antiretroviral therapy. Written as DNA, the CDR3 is TGTGCCAGCAGTTTCGGACTTTACTACGAGCAGTACTTC. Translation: CASSFGLYYEQYF.